This TCR beta chain is drawn from a study of blood T cells in healthy people across ages. This CDR3 contains 13 residues. Trimming shortened V by 5 bases and J by 8 bases, and 15 bases separated the two germline ends. This clonotype was seen repeatedly, ten times or more. PCR was performed a second time for about 7 to 11 cycles using a sample-barcoded 5' primer and a J-beta primer mix. TCRdb reprocessed the 5' RACE reads via MiXCR and lists one record per CDR3 protein. The top ten clones hold roughly 8.2% of a sample with 1.5 million to 2 million distinct CDR3 sequences, about 30% of them seen once. Sample: blood. This rearrangement joins TRBV12-3 or TRBV12-4 to TRBJ1-2; maybe TRBD1 (6 bases). This receptor was obtained from a woman between 25 and 40 years old in good health. The CDR3 DNA reads as TGTGCCAGCAGTGCCGACAGGCAACGCGGCTACACCTTC. Protein: CASSADRQRGYTF.